What follows describes a single T cell receptor (beta chain). Germline CDR1 and CDR2: SQVTM and ANQGSEA. The V end was cut by 1 base, the J end by 1 base, with 13 bases between. CDR3 length: 15 amino acids. This entry belongs to a study of blood T cell repertoires in COVID-19. Authors' methods: Scientists estimated how many nucleated cells there were by amplifying reference gene primers. TCRdb's copy holds only in-frame clones and misses some; the assay was immunoSEQ multiplex PCR. The V and J calls and clone size come from that table; D and trimming were worked out from the DNA. The top ten hold roughly 29% of the sample, which has about 99,000 clones, approximately 80% seen once.

Sequenced: peripheral blood. This receptor was identified in a man aged 55 to 70 with acute or convalescent COVID-19. The chain has TRBV29-1 and TRBJ1-1; D gene unclear. The CDR3 nucleotides read TGCAGCGTTGAAGGGCCCCTGGAGGGGAACACTGAAGCTTTCTTT. It is translated as CSVEGPLEGNTEAFF. Looking up the rest from reference TRBV29-1 and TRBJ1-1 gives the full variable domain: SAVISQKPSRDICQRGTSLTIQCQVDSQVTMMFWYRQQPGQSLTLIATANQGSEATYESGFVIDKFPISRPNLTFSTLTVSNMSPEDSSIYLCSVEGPLEGNTEAFFGQGTRLTVV.